Below, 30 T cell receptor beta chains from the same sample are listed, as sequenced in a study of STAT3 mutations in large granular lymphocyte leukemia. Some clones are missing from TCRdb's copy, which holds only in-frame ones; the method was immunoSEQ multiplex PCR. The sample records more than 15,000 clones, roughly 90% being singletons. Their specific antigens are unknown. Overall study findings and caveats: Every T-cell large granular lymphocyte leukemia patient had at least one immunodominant TCR beta clonotype.

What was sequenced was peripheral blood mononuclear cells. The receptors stem from a man between 60 and 70 years old with T-cell large granular lymphocyte leukemia. Some clones in this sample may be carry-over from other donors' samples.

This clone was observed once. The DNA of the CDR3 is TGTGCCAGCAGTTTATGGGCTGGCGGAGAGCAGTACTTC. This sequence encodes CASSLWAGGEQYF. The V call is TRBV27, the J call TRBJ2-7, with no clear D. With 1 base removed from V and 7 bases from J, the gap between germline ends came to 11 bases. This CDR3 contains 13 residues. Per germline, CDR1 MNHEY and CDR2 SMNVEV (reference sequence).

The J gene is TRBJ2-1, the V gene TRBV30, with 9 bases that match TRBD2. Germline CDR1 and CDR2: GTSNPN and SVGIG (reference sequence). The CDR3 consists of 15 residues. After removal of 4 bases from V and 7 bases from J, the junction contained 11 bases not matched to a gene. In nucleotides, the CDR3 is TGTGCCTGGAAGGTTGCGCTAGCGGGAACTAATGAGCAGTTCTTC. It specifies CAWKVALAGTNEQFF. Drawing the rest from reference TRBV30 and TRBJ2-1, the complete variable domain is SQTIHQWPATLVQPVGSPLSLECTVEGTSNPNLYWYRQAAGRGLQLLFYSVGIGQISSEVPQNLSASRPQDRQFILSSKKLLLSDSGFYLCAWKVALAGTNEQFFGPGTRLTVL.

This clone was picked up a small number of times. This chain connects TRBV7-6 to TRBJ2-1, with D perhaps matching TRBD1 or TRBD2 (6 bases each). The germline gives CDR1 SGHVS, CDR2 FNYEAQ. The CDR3 contains 17 residues. Trimming pared 5 bases from V and 4 bases from J, leaving 21 bases between. CDR3 residues: CASSPQGTPGEYNEQFF. Written as DNA, the CDR3 is TGTGCCAGCAGCCCACAGGGAACTCCGGGAGAGTACAATGAGCAGTTCTTC.

The V gene is TRBV27, the J gene TRBJ1-1, with 7 positions matching TRBD1. Germline loops: CDR1 MNHEY, CDR2 SMNVEV (reference sequence). This CDR3 contains 14 residues. With V trimmed by 6 bases and J by 4 bases, 8 bases remained unmatched. The CDR3 reads CASRRDREGTEAFF. The CDR3 DNA is TGTGCCAGCAGAAGAGACAGGGAGGGCACTGAAGCTTTCTTT.

This sequence joins TRBV30 and TRBJ1-5; the D gene is possibly TRBD1 (5 bases). Germline CDR1 is GTSNPN and CDR2 is SVGIG (reference sequence). Trimming removed 8 bases from V and 7 bases from J, with 18 bases in between. The CDR3 contains 13 residues. The DNA of the CDR3 is TGTGCCAGCCGGGCCGGAGGGGAACAGCCCCAGCATTTT. Residues: CASRAGGEQPQHF.

This chain uses TRBV5-4 with TRBJ1-2; maybe TRBD1 (6 bases). There are 15 residues in the CDR3. V lost 4 bases and J 0 bases, leaving 13 bases between the germline ends. Germline V lookup: CDR1 SGHNT, CDR2 YYREEE (reference sequence). This chain's CDR3 is CASSKGDGANYGYTF. The CDR3 nucleotides read TGTGCCAGCAGCAAGGGGGACGGAGCTAACTATGGCTACACCTTC.

The chain combines TRBV4-3 with TRBJ2-7, with 10 bases aligning to TRBD2. Unmatched junction bases numbered 21, after V lost 1 base and J lost 3 bases. CDR1 LGHNA and CDR2 YSLEER come from the germline V gene. This CDR3 spans 21 amino acids. Here the CDR3 reads CASSQASNSGRSRMFGYEQYF. The DNA for the CDR3 is TGCGCCAGCAGCCAAGCTTCGAATAGCGGGAGGTCCAGGATGTTTGGCTACGAGCAGTACTTC.

V usage is TRBV4-1 and J usage is TRBJ1-2, with a possible D match to TRBD1 (6 bases). The CDR3 contains 15 residues. Per germline, CDR1 MGHRA and CDR2 YSYEKL. V dropped 0 bases and J dropped 0 bases, with 8 bases sitting between them. CDR3: CASSQEAGANYGYTF. CDR3 DNA: TGCGCCAGCAGCCAAGAAGCAGGGGCTAACTATGGCTACACCTTC.

This chain uses TRBV29-1 with TRBJ2-5; D is perhaps TRBD2 (5 bases). This CDR3 has 12 amino acids. The V and J ends lost 7 bases and 5 bases respectively, with 14 bases between them. In germline, CDR1 is SQVTM, CDR2 ANQGSEA. CDR3 sequence reads: CSGTVIGETQYF. Here the CDR3 DNA reads TGCAGCGGGACTGTCATCGGGGAGACCCAGTACTTC.

This sequence joins TRBV7-9 and TRBJ2-1; 7 nucleotides match TRBD2. The trim removed 11 bases at V and 5 bases at J, leaving 12 bases unmatched. From germline, CDR1 is SEHNR and CDR2 FQNEAQ (reference sequence). The CDR3 consists of 14 residues. The CDR3 nucleotides read TGTGCCGGCAACTATGAAGGGACTAACAATGAGCAGTTCTTC. Translated: CAGNYEGTNNEQFF.

The chain combines TRBV7-2 with TRBJ2-1, with 10 bases that match TRBD2. The CDR3 covers 17 residues. CDR1 and CDR2 (germline): SGHTA, FQGNSA. V gave up 5 bases and J gave up 5 bases; unmatched junction bases: 12. CDR3 DNA sequence: TGTGCCAGCAGCCCCCGCCGAGCTAGCGGGGGCAACAATGAGCAGTTCTTC. This translates into CASSPRRASGGNNEQFF.

The chain combines TRBV5-1 with TRBJ2-7; TRBD2 agrees at 10 bases. The CDR3 extends over 16 amino acids. V shed 0 bases, J shed 0 bases, and the junction held 3 bases outside the gene matches. CDR1 and CDR2 from the germline V gene are SGHRS and YFSETQ. CDR3 in amino acids: CASSLAPSGGSYEQYF. CDR3 coding DNA: TGCGCCAGCAGCTTGGCCCCTAGCGGGGGCTCCTACGAGCAGTACTTC.

The CDR3 region is CASSAPGASATVEQYF. As DNA, the CDR3 is TGTGCCAGCAGCGCACCCGGGGCCTCCGCAACAGTGGAGCAGTACTTC. The V gene is TRBV7-2, the J gene TRBJ2-7; the D gene could be TRBD1 or TRBD2 (5 bases each). This CDR3 spans 16 amino acids. Looked up from germline, CDR1 is SGHTA and CDR2 is FQGNSA. V was cut by 5 bases and J by 7 bases, with 24 bases left in between. Full variable domain (outside the CDR3, taken from reference TRBV7-2 and TRBJ2-7): GAGVSQSPSNKVTEKGKDVELRCDPISGHTALYWYRQSLGQGLEFLIYFQGNSAPDKSGLPSDRFSAERTGGSVSTLTIQRTQQEDSAVYLCASSAPGASATVEQYFGPGTRLTVT.

The rearrangement links TRBV5-1 to TRBJ2-4, with D possibly being TRBD1 (5 bases). Trimming stripped 4 bases from V and 0 bases from J, with 11 bases between. Per germline, CDR1 SGHRS and CDR2 YFSETQ. The CDR3 is 15 residues long. CDR3 region: CASSRTPTAKNIQYF. The CDR3 nucleotides read TGCGCCAGCAGCAGGACACCGACAGCCAAAAACATTCAGTACTTC.

The chain carries TRBV4-1 and TRBJ2-5, with 11 bases aligning to TRBD2. Trimming took 4 bases from V and 3 from J; bases not matched to a gene: 10. The length of the CDR3 is 17 residues. Germline-derived CDR1 and CDR2 are MGHRA and YSYEKL. The CDR3: CASSPGTSGRGEETQYF. The CDR3 nucleotides read TGCGCCAGCAGCCCCGGGACTAGCGGACGTGGGGAAGAGACCCAGTACTTC.

The chain uses TRBV27 and TRBJ2-3; possibly TRBD2 for D (6 bases). The CDR3 has 17 residues. Trimming stripped 6 bases from V and 4 bases from J, with 23 bases between. CDR1 is MNHEY, CDR2 SMNVEV, per germline (reference sequence). The chain's CDR3 is CASRGREAAWGADTQYF. For the CDR3, the DNA is TGTGCCAGCAGGGGGCGGGAAGCGGCGTGGGGGGCAGATACGCAGTATTTT.

This CDR3 reads CASSMGLVQPQHF. The CDR3 region has the DNA TGTGCCAGCTCAATGGGGTTGGTTCAGCCCCAGCATTTT. The genes are TRBV18 and TRBJ1-5; no clear D gene. The germline gives CDR1 KGHSH, CDR2 LQKENI. The CDR3 runs to 13 residues. V was clipped by 5 bases and J by 6 bases, with 11 bases between them.

The table lists this clone with a count of one. CDR3 sequence: CASSLGQILSNQPQHF. In nucleotides, the CDR3 is TGTGCCAGCAGCTTGGGACAGATTCTTAGCAATCAGCCCCAGCATTTT. This chain joins TRBV5-8 and TRBJ1-5; TRBD1 is a possible D gene (5 bases). The germline V gene has CDR1 SGHTS and CDR2 YDEGEE. Trimming stripped 0 bases from V and 0 bases from J, with 10 bases between. The CDR3 has 16 residues.

This chain joins TRBV5-5 and TRBJ1-2; a weak D match, TRBD1 (5 bases). V was shortened by 4 bases and J by 4 bases, with 17 bases between the two germline ends. The CDR3 spans 15 residues. CDR1 and CDR2 from the germline V gene are SGHKS and YYEKEE (reference sequence). The CDR3 loop reads CASSGGTTTAYGYTF. The CDR3 DNA reads TGTGCCAGCAGCGGAGGGACGACTACCGCCTATGGCTACACCTTC.

This chain joins TRBV11-1 and TRBJ2-5, with 11 bases aligning to TRBD2. Germline CDR1 and CDR2: SGHAT and FQDESV (reference sequence). The J segment lost 4 bases and the V segment lost 5 bases, leaving 6 bases of the junction unmatched. The CDR3 consists of 15 residues. The CDR3 DNA reads as TGTGCCAGCAGCCCGGTAGCGGGAGGGGTAGAGACCCAGTACTTC. Translated, it gives CASSPVAGGVETQYF.

V usage is TRBV6-5 and J usage is TRBJ1-2; D not resolved. V lost 2 bases and J 1 base, leaving 5 bases between the germline ends. This CDR3 has 13 amino acids. Germline V CDR1 and CDR2: MNHEY, SVGAGI. CDR3 nucleotides: TGTGCCAGCAGTTACCGGTTTAACTATGGCTACACCTTC. Translation: CASSYRFNYGYTF.

The rearrangement joins TRBV2 to TRBJ2-5; D may be TRBD2 (6 bases). The CDR3 runs to 12 residues. The germline CDR1 and CDR2 sequences are SNHLY and FYNNEI. Trimming pared 8 bases from V and 4 bases from J, leaving 11 bases between. CDR3 bases: TGTGCCAGCCTAAGGGGAGGAGAGACCCAGTACTTC. This encodes CASLRGGETQYF.

This chain joins TRBV6-1 and TRBJ1-4; 7 nucleotides align to TRBD1. The germline V gene has CDR1 MNHNS and CDR2 SASEGT. The junction had 20 bases not matched to a gene; V was cut back by 2 bases and J by 8 bases. The length of the CDR3 is 19 residues. CDR3 sequence reads: CASSERFGRLYRGGEKLFF. CDR3 sequence (DNA): TGTGCCAGCAGTGAACGTTTCGGTCGCCTGTACAGGGGCGGGGAAAAACTGTTTTTT.

The J gene is TRBJ1-5, the V gene TRBV4-1; D uncertain. This CDR3 is 15 amino acids long. Trimming removed 2 bases at V and 7 bases at J, with 15 bases between. Per the germline V gene, CDR1 is MGHRA and CDR2 is YSYEKL. CDR3 region: CASSQSPGSGQPQHF. CDR3 nucleotides: TGCGCCAGCAGCCAATCTCCGGGGTCAGGACAGCCCCAGCATTTT.

The chain couples TRBV10-3 to TRBJ2-7; D perhaps matches TRBD2 (6 bases). The CDR3 totals 14 residues. Germline V CDR1 and CDR2: ENHRY, SYGVKD. Trimming took off 6 bases at V and 6 bases at J, with 18 bases between the two ends. The chain's CDR3 is CAIRLASSAAEQYF. The CDR3 DNA follows: TGTGCCATCAGGCTAGCGAGTTCGGCCGCCGAGCAGTACTTC.

The rearrangement joins TRBV5-1 to TRBJ2-2; TRBD2 aligns across 10 bases. The ends lost 5 bases at V and 4 bases at J; junction bases unmatched: 8. In germline, CDR1 is SGHRS, CDR2 YFSETQ. The CDR3 has 16 residues. CDR3 in DNA: TGCGCCAGCAGGCCTAGCGGGAGCGTGGGCACCGGGGAGCTGTTTTTT. Protein sequence: CASRPSGSVGTGELFF.

The chain joins TRBV5-1 to TRBJ2-1, with D unclear. The V end was cut by 0 bases, the J end by 9 bases, with 4 bases between. The CDR3 has 11 amino acids. Germline V gene sequence: CDR1 SGHRS, CDR2 YFSETQ. The CDR3 DNA follows: TGCGCCAGCAGCTTGGAGAGTGAGCAGTTCTTC. It translates to CASSLESEQFF. The entire variable domain, with the rest obtained from reference TRBV5-1 and TRBJ2-1, is as follows: KAGVTQTPRYLIKTRGQQVTLSCSPISGHRSVSWYQQTPGQGLQFLFEYFSETQRNKGNFPGRFSGRQFSNSRSEMNVSTLELGDSALYLCASSLESEQFFGPGTRLTVL.

J is TRBJ2-2 and V is TRBV5-8; TRBD2 matches at 10 bases. The CDR3 is 18 residues long. Germline V gene data show CDR1 as SGHTS and CDR2 as YDEGEE. V shed 1 base, J shed 4 bases, and the junction held 10 bases outside the gene matches. CDR3 nucleotides: TGTGCCAGCAGCTTGTTCGGACTAGCGGTCTCGGGCACCGGGGAGCTGTTTTTT. Translation: CASSLFGLAVSGTGELFF.

This clone was recorded once. CDR3 in amino acids: CASTSLGGYTF. DNA of the CDR3: TGTGCCAGTACTTCCCTGGGGGGCTACACCTTC. This chain uses TRBV19 with TRBJ1-2; no definite D call. The V and J ends lost 7 bases and 8 bases respectively, with 11 bases between them. This CDR3 is 11 amino acids long. Germline CDR1 LNHDA, CDR2 SQIVND (reference sequence). The entire variable domain, with the rest obtained from reference TRBV19 and TRBJ1-2, is as follows: DGGITQSPKYLFRKEGQNVTLSCEQNLNHDAMYWYRQDPGQGLRLIYYSQIVNDFQKGDIAEGYSVSREKKESFPLTVTSAQKNPTAFYLCASTSLGGYTFGSGTRLTVV.

This clone came up a few times. The chain employs TRBV10-2 and TRBJ1-5; 7 nucleotides agree with TRBD1. Trimming at V came to 4 bases and at J to 4 bases, leaving 4 bases not matched to a gene. This CDR3 contains 14 residues. CDR1 and CDR2 (germline): WSHSY, SAAADI. The CDR3 spells CASSGDSLNQPQHF. In nucleotides, the CDR3 is TGCGCCAGCAGTGGGGACAGCCTAAATCAGCCCCAGCATTTT.